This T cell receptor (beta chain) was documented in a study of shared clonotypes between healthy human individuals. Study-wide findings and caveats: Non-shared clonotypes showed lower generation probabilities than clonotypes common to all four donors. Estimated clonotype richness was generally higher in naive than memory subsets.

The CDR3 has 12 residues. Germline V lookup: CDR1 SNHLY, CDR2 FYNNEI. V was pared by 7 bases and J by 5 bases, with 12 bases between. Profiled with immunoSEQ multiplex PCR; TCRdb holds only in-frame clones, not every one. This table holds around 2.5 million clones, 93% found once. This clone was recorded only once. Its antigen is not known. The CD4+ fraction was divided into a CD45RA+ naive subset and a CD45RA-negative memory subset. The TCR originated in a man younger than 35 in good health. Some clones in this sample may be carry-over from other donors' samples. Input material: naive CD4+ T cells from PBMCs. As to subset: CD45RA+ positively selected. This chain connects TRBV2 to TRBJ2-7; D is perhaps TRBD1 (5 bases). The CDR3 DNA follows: TGTGCCAGCATTCGTAGGGGTCACGAGCAGTACTTC. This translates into CASIRRGHEQYF.